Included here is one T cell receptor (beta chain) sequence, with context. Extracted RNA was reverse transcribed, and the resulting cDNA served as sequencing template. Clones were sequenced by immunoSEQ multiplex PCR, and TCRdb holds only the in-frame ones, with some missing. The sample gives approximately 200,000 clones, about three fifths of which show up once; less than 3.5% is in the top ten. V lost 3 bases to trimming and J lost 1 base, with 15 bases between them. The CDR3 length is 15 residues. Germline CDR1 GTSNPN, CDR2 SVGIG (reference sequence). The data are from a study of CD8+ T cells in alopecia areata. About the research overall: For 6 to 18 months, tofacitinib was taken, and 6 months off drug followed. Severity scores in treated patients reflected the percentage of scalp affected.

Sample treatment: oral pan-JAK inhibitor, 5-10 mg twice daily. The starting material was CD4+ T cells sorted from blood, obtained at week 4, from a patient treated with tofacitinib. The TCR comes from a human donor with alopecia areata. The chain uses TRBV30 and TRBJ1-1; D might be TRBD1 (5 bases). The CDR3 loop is CAWRWGVVSNTEAFF. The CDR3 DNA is TGTGCCTGGAGGTGGGGGGTTGTTTCGAACACTGAAGCTTTCTTT.